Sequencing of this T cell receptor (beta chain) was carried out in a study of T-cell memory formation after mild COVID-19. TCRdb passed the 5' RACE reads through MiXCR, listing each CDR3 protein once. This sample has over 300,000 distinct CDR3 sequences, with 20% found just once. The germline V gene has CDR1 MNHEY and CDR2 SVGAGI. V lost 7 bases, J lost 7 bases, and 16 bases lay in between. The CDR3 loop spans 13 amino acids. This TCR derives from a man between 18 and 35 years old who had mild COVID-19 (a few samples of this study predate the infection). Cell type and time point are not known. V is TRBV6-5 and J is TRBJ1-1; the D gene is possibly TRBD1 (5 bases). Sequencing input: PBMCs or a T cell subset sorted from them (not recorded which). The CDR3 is CASTPGGDNEAFF. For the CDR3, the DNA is TGTGCCAGCACCCCTGGGGGGGATAATGAAGCTTTCTTT.